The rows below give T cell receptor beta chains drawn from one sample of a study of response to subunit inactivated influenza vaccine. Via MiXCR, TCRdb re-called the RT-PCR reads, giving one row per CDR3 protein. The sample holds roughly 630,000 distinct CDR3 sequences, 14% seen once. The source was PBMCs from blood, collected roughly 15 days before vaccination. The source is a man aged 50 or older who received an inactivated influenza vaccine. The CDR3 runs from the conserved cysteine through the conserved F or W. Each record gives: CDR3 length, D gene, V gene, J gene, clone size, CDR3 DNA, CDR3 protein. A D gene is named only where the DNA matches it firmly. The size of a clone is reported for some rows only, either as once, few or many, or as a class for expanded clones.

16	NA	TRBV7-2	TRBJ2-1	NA	TGTGCCAGCAGCTTAGTAGGCGGCAACTCCTACAATGAGCAGTTCTTC	CASSLVGGNSYNEQFF
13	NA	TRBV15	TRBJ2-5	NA	TGTGCCACCAGCGTCCAGGGTGGGGAGACCCAGTACTTC	CATSVQGGETQYF
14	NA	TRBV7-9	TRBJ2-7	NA	TGTGCCAGCAGCTTCGCCAGGGAACTTAATGAGCAGTACTTC	CASSFARELNEQYF
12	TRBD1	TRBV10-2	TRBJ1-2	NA	TGCGCCAGCTCAAGACAGGGAAATGGCTACACCTTC	CASSRQGNGYTF
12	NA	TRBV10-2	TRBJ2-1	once	TGCGCCAGCAGTGAAGAATTAAGAGAGCAGTTCTTC	CASSEELREQFF
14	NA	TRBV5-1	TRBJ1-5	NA	TGCGCCAGCGAGGACACTTTTAGCAATCAGCCCCAGCATTTT	CASEDTFSNQPQHF
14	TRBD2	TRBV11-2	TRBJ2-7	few	TGTGCCAGCAGCTTCGGGACTAACTCCTACGAGCAGTACTTC	CASSFGTNSYEQYF
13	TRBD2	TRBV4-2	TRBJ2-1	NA	TGTGCCAGCAGCCAAGATGCGGGAGCTTCAAAAACCTTC	CASSQDAGASKTF
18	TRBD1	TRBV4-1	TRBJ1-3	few	TGCGCCAGCAGCGCAAGCCGGGGACAGAGTTTCTCTGGAAACACCATATATTTT	CASSASRGQSFSGNTIYF
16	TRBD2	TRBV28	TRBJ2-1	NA	TGTGCCAGCAGTACCGAGCGGGGGGCGTGGGGTAGGGAGCAGTTCTTC	CASSTERGAWGREQFF
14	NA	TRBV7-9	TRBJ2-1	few	TGTGCCAGCAGCGACCCCGCAGACTACAATGAGCAGTTCTTC	CASSDPADYNEQFF
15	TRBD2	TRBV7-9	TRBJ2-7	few	TGTGCCAGCAGCTTAGGCGGGGGAAGGTTGTACGAGCAGTACTTC	CASSLGGGRLYEQYF
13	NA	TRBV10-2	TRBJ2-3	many	TGCGCCAGCAGCTCCGGTTACACAGATACGCAGTATTTT	CASSSGYTDTQYF
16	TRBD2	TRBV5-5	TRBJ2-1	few	TGTGCCAGCAGCACCTCACTAGCGGGGGGCCTCAATGAGCAGTTCTTC	CASSTSLAGGLNEQFF
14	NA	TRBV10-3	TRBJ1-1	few	TGTGCCATCAGTGATGGGGACGGGTACACTGAAGCTTTCTTT	CAISDGDGYTEAFF
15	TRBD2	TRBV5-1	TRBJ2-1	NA	TGCGCCAGCAGCTTTGAAGCGGGGGTCTACAATGAGCAGTTCTTC	CASSFEAGVYNEQFF
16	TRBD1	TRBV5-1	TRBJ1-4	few	TGCGCCAGCAGCCCCGGACAGGGGGGGGCTAATGAAAAACTGTTTTTT	CASSPGQGGANEKLFF
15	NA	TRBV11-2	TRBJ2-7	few	TGTGCCAGCAGCTTAGATGGGTGGCGGGACGAAGAGCAGTACTTC	CASSLDGWRDEEQYF
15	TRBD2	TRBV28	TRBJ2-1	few	TGTGCCAGCAGTTTAGTTCTAGCGGGAGATAATGAGCAGTTCTTC	CASSLVLAGDNEQFF
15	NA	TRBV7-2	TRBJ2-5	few	TGTGCCAGCAGCTTAGGTGCCAGGAATAGCGAGACCCAGTACTTC	CASSLGARNSETQYF
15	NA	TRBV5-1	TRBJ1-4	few	TGCGCCAGCAGCTTGGAGGGCAGGGTCTATGAAAAACTGTTTTTT	CASSLEGRVYEKLFF
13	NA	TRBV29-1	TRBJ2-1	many	TGCAGCGTTGGGCGGGACTCCTACAATGAGCAGTTCTTC	CSVGRDSYNEQFF
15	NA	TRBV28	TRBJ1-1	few	TGTGCTAGCAGTACGCCGCCCCCCTCAGACACTGAAGCTTTCTTT	CASSTPPPSDTEAFF